The 9 T cell receptor beta chains below come from one sample, sequenced in a study of T-cell memory formation after mild COVID-19. One entry per CDR3 protein, called by TCRdb with MiXCR from the 5' RACE reads. Seen here are about 400,000 distinct CDR3 sequences, about 16% observed once, and the top ten hold approximately 21%. The sequenced sample consisted of PBMCs or a T cell subset sorted from them (not recorded which). These TCRs come from a man younger than 35 who had mild COVID-19 (a few samples of this study predate the infection). Cell type and time point are not known.

This clonotype came up once. This rearrangement joins TRBV2 to TRBJ1-1; a possible D gene is TRBD1 (6 bases). CDR3 length: 14 amino acids. The V gene's germline CDR1 is SNHLY and CDR2 FYNNEI. Between the trimmed V and J ends, which lost 6 bases and 11 bases, there was a span of 22 bases. CDR3 amino acids: CASRRPGQRIGAFF. The CDR3, as DNA: TGTGCCAGCAGACGCCCCGGACAGCGAATAGGTGCTTTCTTT. The full variable domain, in which reference TRBV2 and TRBJ1-1 provide the parts outside the CDR3, is EPEVTQTPSHQVTQMGQEVILRCVPISNHLYFYWYRQILGQKVEFLVSFYNNEISEKSEIFDDQFSVERPDGSNFTLKIRSTKLEDSAMYFCASRRPGQRIGAFFGQGTRLTVV.

This clonotype was picked up a small number of times. The chain couples TRBV5-1 to TRBJ2-1; unclear D gene. Trimming pared 0 bases from V and 9 bases from J, leaving 10 bases between. The CDR3 consists of 13 residues. In germline, CDR1 is SGHRS, CDR2 YFSETQ. The chain's CDR3 is CASSLVGLSEQFF. The CDR3 DNA follows: TGCGCCAGCAGCTTGGTCGGGCTGAGTGAGCAGTTCTTC.

This clonotype was found a few times. The V gene is TRBV18, the J gene TRBJ1-2; D not resolved. The CDR3 extends over 12 amino acids. V lost 1 base, J lost 8 bases, and 8 bases lay in between. CDR1 KGHSH and CDR2 LQKENI come from the germline V gene. CDR3 sequence (DNA): TGTGCCAGCTCACCACACTTGGACGGCTACACCTTC. Amino acid sequence: CASSPHLDGYTF.

The chain joins TRBV11-1 to TRBJ2-1; 8 positions agree with TRBD1. Germline assignment: CDR1 SGHAT and CDR2 FQDESV (reference sequence). The CDR3 loop spans 14 amino acids. J gave up 7 bases and V 2 bases, and 4 bases lay outside the gene matches. CDR3 sequence reads: CASSLNRGLNEQFF. DNA of the CDR3: TGTGCCAGCAGCTTAAACAGGGGGTTAAATGAGCAGTTCTTC.

In the case of this clonotype: A single base separates this from a much larger clone, so it may be a read error. The J gene is TRBJ1-6, the V gene TRBV5-3; tentative D call: TRBD1 (5 bases). TRBV5-3 belongs to the ORF category, with a function that is uncertain. CDR3 length: 13 residues. In DNA, the CDR3 is TGTGCCAGTGGGGGGGGACCCGAGTCACCCCACCACTTT. Its translation: CASGGGPESPHHF.

V is TRBV18 and J is TRBJ2-3, with TRBD1 matching over 9 bases. The germline V gene has CDR1 KGHSH and CDR2 LQKENI. The J segment lost 4 bases and the V segment lost 3 bases, leaving 5 bases of the junction unmatched. This CDR3 has 15 residues. CDR3 sequence reads: CASSPRTGVADTQYF. DNA of the CDR3: TGTGCCAGCTCACCTCGGACAGGGGTCGCAGATACGCAGTATTTT.

This clonotype has only a few counts. This chain's CDR3 is CASSPRPSPDTQYF. The DNA for the CDR3 is TGTGCCAGCAGCCCAAGGCCTTCCCCAGATACGCAGTATTTT. The chain links TRBV6-5 to TRBJ2-3; D is uncertain. The V end lost 6 bases, the J end lost 4 bases, and 14 bases lay between the germline ends. The CDR3 runs to 14 residues. Germline V gives CDR1 MNHEY, CDR2 SVGAGI.

This clonotype was counted a few times. V and J are TRBV4-3 and TRBJ2-1; 12 bases agree with TRBD2. The germline CDR1 and CDR2 sequences are LGHNA and YSLEER. V trimming: 4 bases; J trimming: 4 bases; junction bases outside the gene matches: 5. This CDR3 is 16 amino acids long. The CDR3 region has the DNA TGCGCCAGCAGCCCACAACTAGCGGGGGGTTACAATGAGCAGTTCTTC. Translated: CASSPQLAGGYNEQFF.

The chain is built from TRBV12-3 or TRBV12-4 and TRBJ1-4; D gene ambiguous. CDR3 length: 13 residues. With 5 bases removed from V and 8 bases from J, the gap between germline ends came to 12 bases. The CDR3 nucleotides are TGTGCCAGCAGTCAACATTCTGGCGAAAAACTGTTTTTT. Protein: CASSQHSGEKLFF.